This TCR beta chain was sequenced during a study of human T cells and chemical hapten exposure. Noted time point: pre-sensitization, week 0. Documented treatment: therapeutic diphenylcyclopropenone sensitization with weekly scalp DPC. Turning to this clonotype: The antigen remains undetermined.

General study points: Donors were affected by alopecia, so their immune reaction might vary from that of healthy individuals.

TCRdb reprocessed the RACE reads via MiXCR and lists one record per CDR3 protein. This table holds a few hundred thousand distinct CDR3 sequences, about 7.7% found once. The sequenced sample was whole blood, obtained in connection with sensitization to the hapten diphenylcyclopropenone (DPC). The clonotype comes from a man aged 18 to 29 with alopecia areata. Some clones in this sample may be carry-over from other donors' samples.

CDR3 nucleotide sequence: TGTGCCAGCAGTCCAATGACAGGGACATGGATCACTGAAGCTTTCTTT. Its protein product is CASSPMTGTWITEAFF. This chain links TRBV27 with TRBJ1-1; 7 bases align to TRBD1. The CDR3 covers 16 residues. The junction had 13 bases not matched to a gene; V was cut back by 5 bases and J by 4 bases. CDR1 is MNHEY, CDR2 SMNVEV, per germline (reference sequence).